This T cell receptor beta chain appears in the sequencing data of a study of cytomegalovirus exposure and HLA in healthy donors. PCR involved 60 Vbeta and 13 Jbeta primers. TCRdb's table, derived via immunoSEQ multiplex PCR, lists solely in-frame clones and lacks some. The sample has under 150,000 clones, more than 80% seen once. The V and J ends lost 8 bases and 9 bases respectively, with 13 bases between them. Germline values: CDR1 MNHNS, CDR2 SASEGT. CDR3 size: 12 residues. The sample was PBMCs. The clonotype comes from a male donor in good health and CMV-seronegative. This chain links TRBV6-1 with TRBJ2-2; no clear D. Here the CDR3 reads CASSRGGRELFF. The CDR3 nucleotides read TGTGCCAGCTCAAGAGGTGGCCGGGAGCTGTTTTTT.